A selection of T cell receptor beta chains follows, all from one sample in a study of shared clonotypes between healthy human individuals. Produced via immunoSEQ multiplex PCR; TCRdb's table is partial and in-frame only. The sample includes about 2.4 million clones, more than 80% of them seen just once. The sample was naive CD4+ T cells sorted from blood. These receptors came from a man aged 18 to 30 in good health. CDR3s leave out the opening cysteine and the closing phenylalanine or tryptophan.

j_gene | v_gene | CDR3aa
TRBJ2-7 | TRBV30 | AWSVSTGYEQY
TRBJ1-6 | TRBV5-5 | ASSLGQGGLGSPLH
TRBJ2-3 | TRBV29-1 | SVLDWNLAGADTQY
TRBJ1-5 | TRBV4-2 | ASSHEDSDDQPQH
TRBJ1-5 | TRBV2 | ASRSADSPNQPQH
TRBJ2-3 | TRBV2 | ASSFTSGGGDTQY
TRBJ2-5 | TRBV5-8 | ASSSGTGAETQY
TRBJ2-5 | TRBV10-3 | AISDDAISSGTGLETQY
TRBJ1-1 | TRBV2 | ASSPPGQGLNTEAF
TRBJ2-3 | TRBV11-2 | ASSPGSLTDTQY
TRBJ2-7 | TRBV9 | ASSVVPGEGEQY
TRBJ1-2 | TRBV7-7 | ASRPTGFGYT
TRBJ2-7 | TRBV7-9 | ASSLVGQGSEQY
TRBJ2-3 | TRBV5-6 | ASSEWTSGGVTDTQY
TRBJ1-1 | TRBV18 | ASTKGGRTGAGTEAF
TRBJ2-7 | TRBV5-1 | ASSRGQAPYEQY
TRBJ2-2 | TRBV5-8 | ASSLFFGLAGDTGELF
TRBJ1-1 | TRBV5-1 | ASSLAGAGTEAF
TRBJ2-5 | TRBV5-6 | ASSLAGIGETQY
TRBJ2-1 | TRBV4-3 | ASGNAGGFTNEQF
TRBJ2-2 | TRBV19 | ASSKGPRRDTGELF
TRBJ2-2 | TRBV7-3 | ASSPGGENTGELF
TRBJ2-3 | TRBV6-1 | ASRPGQGRADTQY
TRBJ2-7 | TRBV5-1 | ASSTPGQPPYEQY
TRBJ2-5 | TRBV5-1 | ASSHQGGLGETQY
TRBJ2-5 | TRBV30 | AWSRGRLEQY
TRBJ2-5 | TRBV5-6 | ASSLGTAPGTQY
TRBJ1-1 | TRBV11-2 | ASTQFRGTEAF
TRBJ1-1 | TRBV7-9 | ASSLGSGSNTEAF
TRBJ1-5 | TRBV5-6 | ASSRPGSNQPQH
TRBJ2-3 | TRBV10-1 | ASTSDRGRGTQY